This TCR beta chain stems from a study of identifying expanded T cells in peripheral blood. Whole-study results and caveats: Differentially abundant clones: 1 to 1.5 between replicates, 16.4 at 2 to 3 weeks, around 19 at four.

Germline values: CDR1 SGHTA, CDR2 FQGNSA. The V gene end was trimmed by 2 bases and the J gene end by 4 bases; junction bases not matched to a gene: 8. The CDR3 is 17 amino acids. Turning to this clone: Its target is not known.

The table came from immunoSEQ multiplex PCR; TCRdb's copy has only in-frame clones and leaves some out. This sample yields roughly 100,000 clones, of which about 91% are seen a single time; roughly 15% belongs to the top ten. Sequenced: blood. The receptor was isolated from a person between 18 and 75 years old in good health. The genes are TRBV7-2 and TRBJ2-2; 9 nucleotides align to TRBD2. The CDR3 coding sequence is TGTGCCAGCAGCTTATCCCCGGCGGGGGGGAGCACCGGGGAGCTGTTTTTT. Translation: CASSLSPAGGSTGELFF.